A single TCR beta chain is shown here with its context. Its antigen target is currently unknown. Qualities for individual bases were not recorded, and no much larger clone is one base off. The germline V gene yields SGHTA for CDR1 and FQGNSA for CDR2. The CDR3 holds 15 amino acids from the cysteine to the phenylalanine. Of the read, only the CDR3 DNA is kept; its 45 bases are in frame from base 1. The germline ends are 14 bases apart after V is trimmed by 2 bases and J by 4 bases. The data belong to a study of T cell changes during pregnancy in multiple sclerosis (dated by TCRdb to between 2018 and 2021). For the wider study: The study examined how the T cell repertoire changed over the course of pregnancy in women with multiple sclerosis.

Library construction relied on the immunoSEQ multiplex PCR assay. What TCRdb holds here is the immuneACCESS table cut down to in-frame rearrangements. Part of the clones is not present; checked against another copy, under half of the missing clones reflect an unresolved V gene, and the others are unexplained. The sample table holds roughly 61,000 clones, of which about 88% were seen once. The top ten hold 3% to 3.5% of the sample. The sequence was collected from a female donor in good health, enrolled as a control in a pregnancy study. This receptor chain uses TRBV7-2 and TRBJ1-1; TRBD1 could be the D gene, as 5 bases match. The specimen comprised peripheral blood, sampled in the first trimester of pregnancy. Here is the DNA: TGTGCCAGCAGCTTATACCAGGGCCTCGGCACTGAAGCTTTCTTT. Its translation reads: CASSLYQGLGTEAFF.